This entry features one T cell receptor (beta chain) sequence. Its specificity is unknown. These data are taken from a study of cytomegalovirus exposure and HLA in healthy donors. Broader study findings: A missense variant in DCLRE1C was later tied to TCR beta V- and J-gene trimming. The classifier was said to identify cytomegalovirus status with high specificity and sensitivity.

The primer mix had 60 Vbeta and 13 Jbeta primers. Libraries were prepared by immunoSEQ multiplex PCR; TCRdb keeps only in-frame clonotypes and omits some of them. The sample has 100,000 to 150,000 clones; around three quarters are singletons. The J segment lost 7 bases and the V segment lost 4 bases, leaving 19 bases of the junction unmatched. CDR3 length: 18 residues. The V gene's germline CDR1 is LGHNA and CDR2 YSLEER. The sequenced sample consisted of PBMCs. This sequence originates from a man younger than 40 in good health and CMV-seronegative. The chain couples TRBV4-3 to TRBJ2-1; 7 nucleotides match TRBD2. The CDR3 reads CASSPSNSAGFLFNEQFF. The CDR3 coding sequence is TGCGCCAGCAGCCCATCCAATTCAGCGGGATTTCTTTTTAATGAGCAGTTCTTC.